This entry lists 22 T cell receptor beta chains sequenced from one sample in a study of post-analysis software for immune sequencing data. For these receptors, no antigen is known. Unique-molecular-identifier-tagged TCR beta cDNA libraries were used. TCRdb independently ran MiXCR on the PCR reads; one entry per CDR3 protein. Among around 200,000 distinct CDR3 sequences listed, 25% to 35% were seen once. Notes on the study in general: There were five TRBV segments more frequent in patients than controls, and TRBV5-6, TRBV5-1 and TRBV20-1 were among them.

Sequencing input: blood. The receptors were gathered from a girl aged 2-17 years with multiple sclerosis.

In this sample, this clonotype turned up a few times. This sequence joins TRBV28 and TRBJ1-1; a possible D gene is TRBD1 (5 bases). CDR3 length equals 15 residues. V was cut by 3 bases and J by 3 bases, with 14 bases left in between. The germline V gene encodes CDR1 MDHEN and CDR2 SYDVKM. CDR3 sequence: CASSLAGLGHTEAFF. The CDR3 nucleotides are TGTGCCAGCAGTTTGGCAGGACTGGGGCACACTGAAGCTTTCTTT.

V is TRBV29-1 and J is TRBJ2-5; TRBD2 matches 7 bases. Gene TRBJ2-7 matches the end of the DNA better, so the J call may be wrong. Germline lookup yields CDR1 SQVTM and CDR2 ANQGSEA. The CDR3 consists of 14 residues. CDR3 nucleotides: TGCAGCGTTGAAGACACCGGGGGGACCTACGAGCAGTACTTC. Its protein product is CSVEDTGGTYEQYF.

The chain has TRBV10-3 and TRBJ2-7; 10 nucleotides agree with TRBD2. Unmatched junction bases numbered 8, after V lost 3 bases and J lost 3 bases. The CDR3 is made up of 16 amino acids. Germline CDR1 and CDR2: ENHRY and SYGVKD. CDR3 amino acids: CAISDPVRLAGYEQYF. CDR3 nucleotides: TGTGCCATCAGTGACCCCGTCCGACTAGCGGGCTACGAGCAGTACTTC.

This clonotype was picked up a small number of times. This rearrangement joins TRBV7-9 to TRBJ2-7; D may be TRBD1 or TRBD2 (5 bases each). Germline V gene data show CDR1 as SEHNR and CDR2 as FQNEAQ (reference sequence). With 5 bases removed from V and 4 bases from J, the gap between germline ends came to 27 bases. The length of the CDR3 is 18 residues. The CDR3 bases are TGTGCCAGCAGCAGAATCATCGGACGGGGACGAGTTAGTTACGAGCAGTACTTC. Its translation is CASSRIIGRGRVSYEQYF. Using reference TRBV7-9 and TRBJ2-7 for the parts outside the CDR3, the full variable domain is DTGVSQNPRHKITKRGQNVTFRCDPISEHNRLYWYRQTLGQGPEFLTYFQNEAQLEKSRLLSDRFSAERPKGSFSTLEIQRTEQGDSAMYLCASSRIIGRGRVSYEQYFGPGTRLTVT.

This clonotype occurred a few times. This chain uses TRBV12-3 or TRBV12-4 with TRBJ2-7; unclear D gene. This CDR3 region has 13 residues. V was clipped by 6 bases and J by 1 base, with 10 bases between them. The CDR3: CASRFGHSYEQYF. The DNA of the CDR3 is TGTGCCAGCAGGTTTGGGCATTCCTACGAGCAGTACTTC.

This clonotype was seen a few times. This chain joins TRBV7-3 and TRBJ1-1; the D gene is possibly TRBD1 (6 bases). The V end was cut by 5 bases, the J end by 1 base, with 20 bases between. Germline assignment: CDR1 SGHTA and CDR2 FQGTGA. This CDR3 spans 17 amino acids. The CDR3 here is CASSPASGVRANTEAFF. In nucleotides, the CDR3 is TGTGCCAGCAGCCCCGCCTCAGGGGTTAGGGCGAACACTGAAGCTTTCTTT.

As concerns this clonotype: A much bigger clone sits one base away, suggesting this may be a read error. V gene TRBV29-1 combines with J gene TRBJ1-4, with D tentatively TRBD1 (5 bases). CDR1 and CDR2 from the germline V gene are SQVTM and ANQGSEA. CDR3 length: 12 residues. For the CDR3, the DNA is TGCAGCGTACAGGCAACTAGTGAAAAACTGTTTTTT. This translates into CSVQATSEKLFF.

As concerns this clonotype: Its ends do not fully match the called genes, so a read error is possible. The chain combines TRBV4-1 with TRBJ2-1, with D tentatively TRBD2 (5 bases). The CDR3 loop spans 14 amino acids. Germline CDR1 MGHRA, CDR2 YSYEKL. CDR3: CASSQDGGYSEQFF. The CDR3 DNA is TGCGCCAGCAGCCAAGATGGAGGCTACAGTGAGCAGTTCTTC.

This clonotype appeared once. A much larger clone differs by one base, so this may be a read error. The chain is built from TRBV20-1 and TRBJ2-1; 9 bases align to TRBD1. The CDR3 contains 13 residues. The trim removed 6 bases at V and 10 bases at J, leaving 10 bases unmatched. Germline values: CDR1 DFQATT, CDR2 SNEGSKA (reference sequence). The CDR3 sequence: CSAVGQGTYEQFF. For the CDR3, the DNA is TGCAGTGCAGTGGGACAGGGAACCTACGAGCAGTTCTTC.

The chain combines TRBV7-2 with TRBJ1-2; no definite D call. The CDR3 covers 14 residues. Germline lookup yields CDR1 SGHTA and CDR2 FQGNSA. V was cut by 5 bases and J by 4 bases, with 14 bases left in between. CDR3 DNA: TGTGCCAGCAGCCCGGACCTCAAGATCTATGGCTACACCTTC. It yields the protein CASSPDLKIYGYTF. Full variable domain (remainder filled in from reference TRBV7-2 and TRBJ1-2): GAGVSQSPSNKVTEKGKDVELRCDPISGHTALYWYRQSLGQGLEFLIYFQGNSAPDKSGLPSDRFSAERTGGSVSTLTIQRTQQEDSAVYLCASSPDLKIYGYTFGSGTRLTVV.

This clonotype has ten or more counts. The chain couples TRBV12-3 or TRBV12-4 to TRBJ1-2, with D tentatively TRBD1 (6 bases). CDR3 length: 15 residues. V lost 5 bases and J lost 4, with 17 bases in between. The CDR3 DNA reads as TGTGCCAGCAGTCCGTCAGGGGAAGTCGTCTATGGCTACACCTTC. This codes for CASSPSGEVVYGYTF.

This clonotype has at least ten counts. The genes are TRBV7-9 and TRBJ2-1, with D unclear. Germline V lookup: CDR1 SEHNR, CDR2 FQNEAQ (reference sequence). This CDR3 comprises 11 residues. V was cut by 4 bases and J by 9 bases, with 7 bases left in between. CDR3 in DNA: TGTGCCAGCAGCTCTGAGAGTGAGCAGTTCTTC. Protein sequence: CASSSESEQFF. Based on the CDR3 plus reference TRBV7-9 and TRBJ2-1, the full variable domain is DTGVSQNPRHKITKRGQNVTFRCDPISEHNRLYWYRQTLGQGPEFLTYFQNEAQLEKSRLLSDRFSAERPKGSFSTLEIQRTEQGDSAMYLCASSSESEQFFGPGTRLTVL.

As regards this clonotype: The junction shows a germline mismatch at one end, possibly a read error. The rearrangement joins TRBV20-1 to TRBJ1-2; 8 bases are a match to TRBD1. CDR3 size: 14 residues. Germline V CDR1 and CDR2: DFQATT, SNEGSKA (reference sequence). The CDR3 region has the DNA TGCTGTGCTAGAGAGGAAACAGGGGGGGATGGCTACACCTTC. It translates to CCAREETGGDGYTF.

This clonotype occurred a few times. This chain links TRBV20-1 with TRBJ2-3, with 8 positions matching TRBD2. With 2 bases clipped from V and 1 base from J, the junction kept 2 bases outside the gene matches. CDR1 is DFQATT and CDR2 is SNEGSKA in the germline V gene (reference sequence). The CDR3 extends over 14 amino acids. The CDR3 bases are TGCAGTGCTAGACTAGCGGGTCGCACAGATACGCAGTATTTT. This encodes CSARLAGRTDTQYF.

This clonotype was recorded many times. The rearrangement joins TRBV29-1 to TRBJ2-1, with D perhaps being TRBD1 or TRBD2 (6 bases each). The CDR3 contains 14 residues. V lost 5 bases to trimming and J lost 5 bases, with 16 bases between them. CDR1 and CDR2 (germline): SQVTM, ANQGSEA. DNA of the CDR3: TGCAGCGTTAGGGGCCACAGGGAGGACAATGAGCAGTTCTTC. Protein product: CSVRGHREDNEQFF.

The chain uses TRBV7-6 and TRBJ2-5; tentative D call: TRBD1 (5 bases). There are 14 residues in the CDR3. With 5 bases removed from V and 1 base from J, the gap between germline ends came to 11 bases. Germline-derived CDR1 and CDR2 are SGHVS and FNYEAQ. The CDR3 region is CASSPSTAQETQYF. In DNA, the CDR3 is TGTGCCAGCAGCCCGTCGACAGCCCAAGAGACCCAGTACTTC.

J is TRBJ2-1 and V is TRBV24-1; perhaps D is TRBD1 or TRBD2 (5 bases each). This CDR3 has 16 amino acids. V shed 5 bases and J shed 3 bases, with 16 bases lying between them. Germline CDR1 KGHDR, CDR2 SFDVKD. In DNA form, the CDR3 reads TGTGCCACCAGTGCCTCGGGGCCTGTTAACTACAATGAGCAGTTCTTC. Amino acids: CATSASGPVNYNEQFF.

This clonotype appeared a few times. V is TRBV5-1 and J is TRBJ1-1; D is uncertain. The V end lost 2 bases, the J end lost 2 bases, and 7 bases lay between the germline ends. In germline, CDR1 is SGHRS, CDR2 YFSETQ. The CDR3 sequence is 13 residues long. CDR3 amino acids: CASSLRSNTEAFF. DNA of the CDR3: TGCGCCAGCAGCTTAAGGTCAAACACTGAAGCTTTCTTT. The entire variable domain, with the rest obtained from reference TRBV5-1 and TRBJ1-1, is as follows: KAGVTQTPRYLIKTRGQQVTLSCSPISGHRSVSWYQQTPGQGLQFLFEYFSETQRNKGNFPGRFSGRQFSNSRSEMNVSTLELGDSALYLCASSLRSNTEAFFGQGTRLTVV.

This clonotype showed up just a few times. The chain recombines TRBV7-2 with TRBJ2-1; 10 bases map to TRBD1. Germline trimming cut 0 bases from V and 6 bases from J; bases unmatched to any gene: 5. Germline lookup yields CDR1 SGHTA and CDR2 FQGNSA. This CDR3 spans 16 amino acids. CDR3 residues: CASSLATGGFINEQFF. In nucleotides, the CDR3 is TGTGCCAGCAGCTTAGCGACAGGGGGCTTTATCAATGAGCAGTTCTTC.

The chain combines TRBV29-1 with TRBJ2-2, with D perhaps matching TRBD2 (5 bases). V lost 6 bases and J lost 8, with 16 bases in between. CDR1 and CDR2 (germline): SQVTM, ANQGSEA. This CDR3 contains 13 residues. The CDR3 DNA is TGCAGCGTCCGGCGGGCAAATCCTGGGGAGCTGTTTTTT. Translating it yields CSVRRANPGELFF.

This clonotype was observed at least ten times. The V and J genes are TRBV10-3 and TRBJ2-7; D ambiguous. Germline-derived CDR1 and CDR2 are ENHRY and SYGVKD. The V and J ends lost 2 bases and 5 bases respectively, with 10 bases between them. The CDR3 spans 13 residues. In nucleotides, the CDR3 is TGTGCCATCAGTGAGCCGGTCAGGAACGAGCAGTACTTC. This codes for CAISEPVRNEQYF.

In its sample, this clonotype was seen many times. V gene TRBV12-5 combines with J gene TRBJ2-1; D may be TRBD2 (6 bases). Germline V gives CDR1 LGHNT, CDR2 FRNRAP. The V end lost 5 bases, the J end lost 0 bases, and 11 bases lay between the germline ends. CDR3 length: 15 amino acids. For the CDR3, the DNA is TGTGCTAGTGGTATTAGCGGTAGCTCCTACAATGAGCAGTTCTTC. It codes for CASGISGSSYNEQFF.